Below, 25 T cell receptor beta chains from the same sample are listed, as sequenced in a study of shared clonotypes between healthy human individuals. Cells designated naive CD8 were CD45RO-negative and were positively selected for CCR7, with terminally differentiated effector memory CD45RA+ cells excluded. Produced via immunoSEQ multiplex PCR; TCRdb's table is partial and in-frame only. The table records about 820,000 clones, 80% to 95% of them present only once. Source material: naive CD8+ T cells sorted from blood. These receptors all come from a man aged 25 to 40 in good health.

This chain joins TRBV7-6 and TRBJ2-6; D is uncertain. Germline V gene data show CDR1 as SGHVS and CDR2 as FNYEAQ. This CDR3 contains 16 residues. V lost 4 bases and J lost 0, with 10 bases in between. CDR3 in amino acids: CASSSSLLSGANVLTF. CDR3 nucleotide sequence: TGTGCCAGCAGCTCCTCTCTTCTCTCTGGGGCCAACGTCCTGACTTTC.

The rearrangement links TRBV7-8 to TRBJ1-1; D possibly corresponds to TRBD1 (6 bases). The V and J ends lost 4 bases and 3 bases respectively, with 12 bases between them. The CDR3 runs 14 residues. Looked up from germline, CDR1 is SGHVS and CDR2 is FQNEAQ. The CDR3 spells CASSYRVRYTEAFF. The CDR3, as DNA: TGTGCCAGCAGCTACAGGGTTCGTTACACTGAAGCTTTCTTT.

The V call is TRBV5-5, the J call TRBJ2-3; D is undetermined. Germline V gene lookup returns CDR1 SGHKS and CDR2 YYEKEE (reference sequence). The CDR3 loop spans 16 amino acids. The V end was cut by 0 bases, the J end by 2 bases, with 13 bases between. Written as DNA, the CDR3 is TGTGCCAGCAGCTTGGACACAACATGGACCACAGATACGCAGTATTTT. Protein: CASSLDTTWTTDTQYF. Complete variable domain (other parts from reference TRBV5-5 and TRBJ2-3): DAGVTQSPTHLIKTRGQQVTLRCSPISGHKSVSWYQQVLGQGPQFIFQYYEKEERGRGNFPDRFSARQFPNYSSELNVNALLLGDSALYLCASSLDTTWTTDTQYFGPGTRLTVL.

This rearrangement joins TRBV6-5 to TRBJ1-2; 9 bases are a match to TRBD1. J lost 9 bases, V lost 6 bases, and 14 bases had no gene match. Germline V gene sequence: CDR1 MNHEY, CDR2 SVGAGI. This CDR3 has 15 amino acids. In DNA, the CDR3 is TGTGCCAGCAGCCCCGGCTCCTGGACAGGGGAAAGCTACACCTTC. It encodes CASSPGSWTGESYTF.

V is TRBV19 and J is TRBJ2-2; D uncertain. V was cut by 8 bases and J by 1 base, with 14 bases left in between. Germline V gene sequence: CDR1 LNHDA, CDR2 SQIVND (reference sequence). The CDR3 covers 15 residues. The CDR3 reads CASRPRSGNTGELFF. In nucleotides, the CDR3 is TGTGCCAGTCGGCCACGGTCGGGGAACACCGGGGAGCTGTTTTTT.

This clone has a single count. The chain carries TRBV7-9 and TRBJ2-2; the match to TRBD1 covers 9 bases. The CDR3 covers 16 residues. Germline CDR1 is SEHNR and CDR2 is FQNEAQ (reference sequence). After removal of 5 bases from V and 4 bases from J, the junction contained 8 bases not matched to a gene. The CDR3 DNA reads TGTGCCAGCAGCCCCAGGACAGGGGAGTTCACCGGGGAGCTGTTTTTT. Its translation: CASSPRTGEFTGELFF.

The CDR3 nucleotides are TGTGCCAGTAGCATGGGACAGGGGTATCAGCCCCAGCATTTT. Protein: CASSMGQGYQPQHF. The chain joins TRBV19 to TRBJ1-5, with 10 bases matching TRBD1. The V gene end was trimmed by 6 bases and the J gene end by 5 bases; junction bases not matched to a gene: 4. The V gene's germline CDR1 is LNHDA and CDR2 SQIVND (reference sequence). The CDR3 runs to 14 residues.

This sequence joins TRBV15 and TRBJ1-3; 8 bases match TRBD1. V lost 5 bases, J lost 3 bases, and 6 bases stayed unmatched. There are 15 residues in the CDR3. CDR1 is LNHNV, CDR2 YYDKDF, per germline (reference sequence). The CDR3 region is CATSQDRAIGNTIYF. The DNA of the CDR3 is TGTGCCACCAGCCAGGACAGGGCGATTGGAAACACCATATATTTT.

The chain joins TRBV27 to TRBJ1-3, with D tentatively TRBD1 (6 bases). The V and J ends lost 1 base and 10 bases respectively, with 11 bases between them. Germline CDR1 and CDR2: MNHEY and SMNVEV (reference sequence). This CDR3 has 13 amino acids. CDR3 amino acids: CASSLYQGRTIYF. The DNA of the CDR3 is TGTGCCAGCAGTTTATATCAGGGGCGTACCATATATTTT.

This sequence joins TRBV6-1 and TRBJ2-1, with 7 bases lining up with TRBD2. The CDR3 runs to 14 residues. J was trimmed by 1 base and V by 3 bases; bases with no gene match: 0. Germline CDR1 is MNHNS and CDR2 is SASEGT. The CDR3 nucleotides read TGTGCCAGCAGTGATAGCGGGTCCTACAATGAGCAGTTCTTC. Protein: CASSDSGSYNEQFF.

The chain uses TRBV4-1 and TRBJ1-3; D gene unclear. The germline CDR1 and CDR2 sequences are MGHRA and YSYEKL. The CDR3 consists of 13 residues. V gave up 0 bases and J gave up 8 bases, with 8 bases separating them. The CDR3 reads CASSQDREDTIYF. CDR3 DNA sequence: TGCGCCAGCAGCCAAGATAGAGAGGACACCATATATTTT.

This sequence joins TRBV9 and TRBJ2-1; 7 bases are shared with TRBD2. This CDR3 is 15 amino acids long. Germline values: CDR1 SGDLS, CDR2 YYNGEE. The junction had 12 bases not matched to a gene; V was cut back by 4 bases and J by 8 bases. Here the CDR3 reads CASSPGHGAGDEQFF. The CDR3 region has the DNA TGTGCCAGCAGCCCGGGCCACGGGGCGGGGGATGAGCAGTTCTTC.

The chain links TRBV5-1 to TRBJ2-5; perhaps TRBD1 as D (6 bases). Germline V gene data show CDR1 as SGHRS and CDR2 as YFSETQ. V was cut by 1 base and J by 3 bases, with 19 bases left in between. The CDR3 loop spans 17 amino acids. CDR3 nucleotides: TGCGCCAGCAGCTTGTGGGGCATGGCAGGGGAAAAAGAGACCCAGTACTTC. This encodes CASSLWGMAGEKETQYF.

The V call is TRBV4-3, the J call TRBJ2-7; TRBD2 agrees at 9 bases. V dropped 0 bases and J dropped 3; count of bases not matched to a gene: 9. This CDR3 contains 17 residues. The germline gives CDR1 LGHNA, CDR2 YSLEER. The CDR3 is CASSQESVAGANYEQYF. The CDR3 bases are TGCGCCAGCAGCCAAGAATCCGTAGCGGGAGCTAACTACGAGCAGTACTTC.

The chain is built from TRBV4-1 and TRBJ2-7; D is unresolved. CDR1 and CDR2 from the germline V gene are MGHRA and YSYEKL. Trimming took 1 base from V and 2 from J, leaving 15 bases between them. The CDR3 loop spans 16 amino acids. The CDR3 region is CASSQASADGAYEQYF. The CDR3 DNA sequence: TGCGCCAGCAGCCAAGCCTCTGCGGACGGTGCCTACGAGCAGTACTTC.

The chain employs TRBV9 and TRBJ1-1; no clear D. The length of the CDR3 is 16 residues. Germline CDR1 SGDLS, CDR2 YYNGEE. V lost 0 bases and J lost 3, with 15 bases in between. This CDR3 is CASSVEATPIDTEAFF. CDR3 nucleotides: TGTGCCAGCAGCGTAGAAGCGACCCCAATAGACACTGAAGCTTTCTTT.

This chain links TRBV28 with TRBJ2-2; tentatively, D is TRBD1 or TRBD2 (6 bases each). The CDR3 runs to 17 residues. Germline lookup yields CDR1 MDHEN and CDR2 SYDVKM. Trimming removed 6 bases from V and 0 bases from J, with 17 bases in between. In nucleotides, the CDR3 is TGTGCCAGCAGAGGGGGGCTAGCGACCACGAACACCGGGGAGCTGTTTTTT. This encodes CASRGGLATTNTGELFF. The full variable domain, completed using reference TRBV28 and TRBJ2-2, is DVKVTQSSRYLVKRTGEKVFLECVQDMDHENMFWYRQDPGLGLRLIYFSYDVKMKEKGDIPEGYSVSREKKERFSLILESASTNQTSMYLCASRGGLATTNTGELFFGEGSRLTVL.

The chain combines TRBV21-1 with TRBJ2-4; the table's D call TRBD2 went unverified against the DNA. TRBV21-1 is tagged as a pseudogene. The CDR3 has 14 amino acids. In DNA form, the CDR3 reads TGTGCCAGAGCAAGAGCGGGAGTGAAAAACATTCAGTACTTC. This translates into CARARAGVKNIQYF.

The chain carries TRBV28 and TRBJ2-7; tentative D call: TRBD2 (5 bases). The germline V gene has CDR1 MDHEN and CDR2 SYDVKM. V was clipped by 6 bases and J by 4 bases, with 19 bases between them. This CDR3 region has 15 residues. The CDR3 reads CASSPSGPVGYEQYF. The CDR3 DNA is TGTGCCAGCAGCCCCAGCGGCCCAGTAGGTTACGAGCAGTACTTC.

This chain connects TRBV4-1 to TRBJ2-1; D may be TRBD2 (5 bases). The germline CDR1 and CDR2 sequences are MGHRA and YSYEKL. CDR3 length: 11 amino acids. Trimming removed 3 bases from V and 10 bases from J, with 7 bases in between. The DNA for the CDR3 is TGCGCCAGCAGCCAGGGGAGAGAGCAGTTCTTC. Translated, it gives CASSQGREQFF.

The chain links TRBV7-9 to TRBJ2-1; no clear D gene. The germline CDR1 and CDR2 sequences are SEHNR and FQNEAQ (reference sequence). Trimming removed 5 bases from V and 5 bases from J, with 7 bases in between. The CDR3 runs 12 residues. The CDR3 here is CASSRTNNEQFF. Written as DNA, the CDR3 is TGTGCCAGCAGCCGAACCAACAATGAGCAGTTCTTC.

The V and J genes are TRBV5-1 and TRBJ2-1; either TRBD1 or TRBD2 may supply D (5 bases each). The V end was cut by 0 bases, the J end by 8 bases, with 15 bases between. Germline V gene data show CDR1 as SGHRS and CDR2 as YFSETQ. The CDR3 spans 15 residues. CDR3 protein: CASSLESPLGDEQFF. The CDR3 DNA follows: TGCGCCAGCAGCTTGGAGAGTCCCCTGGGGGATGAGCAGTTCTTC.

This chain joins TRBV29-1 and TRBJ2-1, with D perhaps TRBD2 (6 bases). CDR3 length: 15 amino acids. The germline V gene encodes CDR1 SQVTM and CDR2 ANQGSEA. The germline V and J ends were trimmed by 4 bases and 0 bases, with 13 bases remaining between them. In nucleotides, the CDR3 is TGCAGCGTTGGTCCGCGGGAATCCTCCTACAATGAGCAGTTCTTC. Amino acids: CSVGPRESSYNEQFF.

In DNA form, the CDR3 reads TGTGCCAGCAGTAATCCGGGTCCCGAGCAGTACTTC. Translation: CASSNPGPEQYF. The chain has TRBV6-1 and TRBJ2-7; no definite D call. V was pared by 5 bases and J by 6 bases, with 11 bases between. The CDR3 covers 12 residues. Germline V gene data show CDR1 as MNHNS and CDR2 as SASEGT.

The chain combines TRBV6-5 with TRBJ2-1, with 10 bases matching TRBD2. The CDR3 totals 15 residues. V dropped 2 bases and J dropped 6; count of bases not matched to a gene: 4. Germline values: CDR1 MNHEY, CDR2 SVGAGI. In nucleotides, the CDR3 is TGTGCCAGCAGTTACGTAACTAGCGGGACCAATGAGCAGTTCTTC. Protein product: CASSYVTSGTNEQFF.